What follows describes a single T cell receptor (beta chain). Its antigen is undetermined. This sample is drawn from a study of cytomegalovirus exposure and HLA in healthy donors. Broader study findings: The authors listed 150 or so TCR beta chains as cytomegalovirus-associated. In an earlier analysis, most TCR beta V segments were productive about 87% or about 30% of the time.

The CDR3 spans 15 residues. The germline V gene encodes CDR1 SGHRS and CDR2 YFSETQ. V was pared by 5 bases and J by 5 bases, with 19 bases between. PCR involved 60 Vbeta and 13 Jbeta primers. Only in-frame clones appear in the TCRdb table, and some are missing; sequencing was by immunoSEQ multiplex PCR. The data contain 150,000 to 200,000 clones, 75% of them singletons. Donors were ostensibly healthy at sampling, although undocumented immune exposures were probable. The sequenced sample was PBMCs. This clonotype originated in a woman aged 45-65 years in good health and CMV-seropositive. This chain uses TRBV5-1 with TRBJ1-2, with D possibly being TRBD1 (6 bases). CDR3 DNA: TGCGCCAGCAGTCCAGAGGAGACAGGAACGTATGGCTACACCTTC. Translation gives CASSPEETGTYGYTF.